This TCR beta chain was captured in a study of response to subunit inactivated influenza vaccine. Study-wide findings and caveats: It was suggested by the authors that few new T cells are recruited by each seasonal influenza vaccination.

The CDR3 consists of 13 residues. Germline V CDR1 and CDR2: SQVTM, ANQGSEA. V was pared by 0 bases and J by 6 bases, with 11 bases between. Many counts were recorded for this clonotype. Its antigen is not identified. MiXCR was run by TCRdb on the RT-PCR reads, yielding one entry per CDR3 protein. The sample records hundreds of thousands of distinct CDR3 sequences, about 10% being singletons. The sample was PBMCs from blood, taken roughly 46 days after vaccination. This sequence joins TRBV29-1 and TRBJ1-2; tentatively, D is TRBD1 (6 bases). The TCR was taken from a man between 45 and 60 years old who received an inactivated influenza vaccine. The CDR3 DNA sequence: TGCAGCGTTGAAGATCGGGGACACGATGGCTACACCTTC. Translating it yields CSVEDRGHDGYTF. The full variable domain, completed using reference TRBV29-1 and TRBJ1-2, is SAVISQKPSRDICQRGTSLTIQCQVDSQVTMMFWYRQQPGQSLTLIATANQGSEATYESGFVIDKFPISRPNLTFSTLTVSNMSPEDSSIYLCSVEDRGHDGYTFGSGTRLTVV.